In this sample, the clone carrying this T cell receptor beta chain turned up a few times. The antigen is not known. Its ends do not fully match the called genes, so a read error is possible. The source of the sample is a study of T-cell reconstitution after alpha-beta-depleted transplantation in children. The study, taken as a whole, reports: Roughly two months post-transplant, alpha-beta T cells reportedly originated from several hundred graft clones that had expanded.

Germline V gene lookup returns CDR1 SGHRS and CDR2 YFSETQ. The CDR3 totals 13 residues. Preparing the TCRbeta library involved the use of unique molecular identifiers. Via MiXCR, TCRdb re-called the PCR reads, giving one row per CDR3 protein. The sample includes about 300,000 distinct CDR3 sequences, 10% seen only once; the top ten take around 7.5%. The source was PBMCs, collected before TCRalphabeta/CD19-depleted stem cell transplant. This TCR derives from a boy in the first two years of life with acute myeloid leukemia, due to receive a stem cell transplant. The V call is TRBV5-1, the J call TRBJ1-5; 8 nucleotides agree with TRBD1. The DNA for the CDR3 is TGCGCCAGCAGATTGGACAGGGAGCAGCCCCAGCATTTT. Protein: CASRLDREQPQHF.